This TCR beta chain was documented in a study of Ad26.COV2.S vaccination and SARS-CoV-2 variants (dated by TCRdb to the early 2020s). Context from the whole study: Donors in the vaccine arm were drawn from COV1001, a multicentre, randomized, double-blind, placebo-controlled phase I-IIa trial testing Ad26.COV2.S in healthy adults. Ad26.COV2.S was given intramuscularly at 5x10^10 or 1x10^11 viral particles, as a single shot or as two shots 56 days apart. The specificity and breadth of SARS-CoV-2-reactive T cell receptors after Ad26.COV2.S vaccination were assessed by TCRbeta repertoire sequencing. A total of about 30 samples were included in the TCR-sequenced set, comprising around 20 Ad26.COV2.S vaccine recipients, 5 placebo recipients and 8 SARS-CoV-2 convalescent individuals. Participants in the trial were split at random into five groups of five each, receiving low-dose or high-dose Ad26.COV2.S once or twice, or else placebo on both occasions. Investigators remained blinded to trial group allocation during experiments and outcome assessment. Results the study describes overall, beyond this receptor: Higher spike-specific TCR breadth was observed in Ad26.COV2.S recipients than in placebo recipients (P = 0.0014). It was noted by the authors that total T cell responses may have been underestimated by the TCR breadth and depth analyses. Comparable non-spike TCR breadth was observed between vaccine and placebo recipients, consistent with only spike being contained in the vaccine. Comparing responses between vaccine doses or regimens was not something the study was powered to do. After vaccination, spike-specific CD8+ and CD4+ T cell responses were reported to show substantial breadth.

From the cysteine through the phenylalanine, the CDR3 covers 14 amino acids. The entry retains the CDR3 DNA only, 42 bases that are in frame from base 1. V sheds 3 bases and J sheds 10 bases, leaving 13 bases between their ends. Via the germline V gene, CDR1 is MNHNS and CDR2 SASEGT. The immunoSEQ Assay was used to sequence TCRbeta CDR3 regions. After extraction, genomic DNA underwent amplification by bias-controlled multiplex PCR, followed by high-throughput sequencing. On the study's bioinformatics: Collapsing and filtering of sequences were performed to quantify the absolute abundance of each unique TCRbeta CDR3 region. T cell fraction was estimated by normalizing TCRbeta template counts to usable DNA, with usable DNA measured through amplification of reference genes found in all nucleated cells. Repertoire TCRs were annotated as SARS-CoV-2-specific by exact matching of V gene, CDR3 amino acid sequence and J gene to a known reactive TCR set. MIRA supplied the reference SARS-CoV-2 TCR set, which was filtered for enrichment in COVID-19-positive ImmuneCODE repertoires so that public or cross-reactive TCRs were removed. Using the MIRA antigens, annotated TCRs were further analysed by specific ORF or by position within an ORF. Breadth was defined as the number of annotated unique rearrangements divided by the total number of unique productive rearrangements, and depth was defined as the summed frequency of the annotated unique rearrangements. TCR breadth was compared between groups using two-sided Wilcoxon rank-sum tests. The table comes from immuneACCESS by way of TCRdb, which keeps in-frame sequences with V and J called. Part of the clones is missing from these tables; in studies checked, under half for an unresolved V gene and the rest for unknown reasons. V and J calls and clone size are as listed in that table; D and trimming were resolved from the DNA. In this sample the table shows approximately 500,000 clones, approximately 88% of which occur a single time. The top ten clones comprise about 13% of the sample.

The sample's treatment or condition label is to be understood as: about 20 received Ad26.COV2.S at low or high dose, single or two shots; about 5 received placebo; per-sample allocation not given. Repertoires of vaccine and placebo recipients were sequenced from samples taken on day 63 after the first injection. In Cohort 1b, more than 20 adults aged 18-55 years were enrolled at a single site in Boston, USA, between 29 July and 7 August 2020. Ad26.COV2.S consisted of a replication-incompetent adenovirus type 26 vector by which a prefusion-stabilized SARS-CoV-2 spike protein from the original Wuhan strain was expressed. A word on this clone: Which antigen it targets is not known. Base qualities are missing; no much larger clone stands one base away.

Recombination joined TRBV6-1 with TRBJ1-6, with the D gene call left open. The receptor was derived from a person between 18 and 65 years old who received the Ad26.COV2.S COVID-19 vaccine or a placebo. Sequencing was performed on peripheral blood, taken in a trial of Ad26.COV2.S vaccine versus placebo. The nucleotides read TGTGCCAGCAGTGATGGCAGTTCCAGATCACCCCTCCACTTT. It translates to CASSDGSSRSPLHF.